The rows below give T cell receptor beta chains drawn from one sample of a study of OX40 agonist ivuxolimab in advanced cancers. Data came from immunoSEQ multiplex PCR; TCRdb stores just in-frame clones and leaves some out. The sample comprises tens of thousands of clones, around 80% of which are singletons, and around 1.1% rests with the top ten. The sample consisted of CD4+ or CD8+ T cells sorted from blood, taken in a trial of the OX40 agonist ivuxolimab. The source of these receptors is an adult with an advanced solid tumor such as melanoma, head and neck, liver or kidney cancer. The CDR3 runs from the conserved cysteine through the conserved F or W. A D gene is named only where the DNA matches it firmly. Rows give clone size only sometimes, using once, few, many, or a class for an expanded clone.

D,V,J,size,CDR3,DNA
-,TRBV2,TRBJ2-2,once,CASSEDWNTGELFF,TGTGCCAGCAGTGAAGATTGGAACACCGGGGAGCTGTTTTTT
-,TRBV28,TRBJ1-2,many,CASSTTGNYGYTF,TGTGCCAGCAGTACAACAGGGAACTATGGCTACACCTTC
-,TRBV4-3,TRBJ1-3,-,CASSTVVGNTIYF,TGCGCCAGCAGTACCGTCGTAGGAAACACCATATATTTT
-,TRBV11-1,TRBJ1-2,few,CASSLAGNYGYTF,TGTGCCAGCAGCTTAGCTGGAAACTATGGCTACACCTTC
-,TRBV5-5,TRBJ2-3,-,CASSSGGRGQTDTQYF,TGTGCCAGCAGCTCCGGGGGCAGAGGGCAGACAGATACGCAGTATTTT
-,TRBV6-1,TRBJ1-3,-,CASSDSARGNTIYF,TGTGCCAGCAGTGACAGCGCCCGTGGAAACACCATATATTTT
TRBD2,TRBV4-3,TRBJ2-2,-,CASSQNGAGQGELFF,TGCGCCAGCAGCCAAAACGGAGCGGGGCAAGGGGAGCTGTTTTTT
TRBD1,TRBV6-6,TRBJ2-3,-,CASSYQGADTQYF,TGTGCCAGCAGTTACCAGGGGGCAGATACGCAGTATTTT
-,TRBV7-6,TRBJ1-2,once,CASSFPGGYGYTF,TGTGCCAGCAGCTTTCCAGGAGGCTATGGCTACACCTTC
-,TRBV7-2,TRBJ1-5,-,CASSLQGRFDQPQHF,TGTGCCAGCAGCTTACAGGGGAGGTTTGATCAGCCCCAACATTTT
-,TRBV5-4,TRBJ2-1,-,CASRSSSTYNEQFF,TGTGCCAGCAGGTCGTCTAGCACCTACAATGAGCAGTTCTTC
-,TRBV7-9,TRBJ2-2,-,CASSLALWAGELFF,TGTGCCAGCAGCTTAGCCCTATGGGCCGGGGAGCTGTTTTTT
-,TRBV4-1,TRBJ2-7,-,CASSQDGQRGYEQYF,TGCGCCAGCAGCCAAGATGGACAGAGGGGCTACGAGCAGTACTTC
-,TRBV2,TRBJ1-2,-,CASSQTLNYGYTF,TGTGCCAGCAGTCAGACACTGAACTATGGCTACACCTTC
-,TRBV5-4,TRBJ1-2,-,CASSRSDGVYGYTF,TGTGCCAGCAGCCGGTCCGACGGGGTATATGGCTACACCTTC
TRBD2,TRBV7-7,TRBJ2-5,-,CASSAGDRGTQYF,TGTGCCAGCAGCGCGGGGGACCGGGGGACCCAGTACTTC
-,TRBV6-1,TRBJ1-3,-,CASPTGTGNTIYF,TGTGCCAGCCCTACAGGGACTGGAAACACCATATATTTT
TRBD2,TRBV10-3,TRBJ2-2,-,CAIKGLAGGNTGELFF,TGTGCCATCAAGGGACTAGCGGGGGGGAACACCGGGGAGCTGTTTTTT
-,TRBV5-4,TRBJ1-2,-,CASSLLLRGYTF,TGTGCCAGCAGCTTGTTGCTGAGAGGCTACACCTTC
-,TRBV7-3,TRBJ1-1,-,CASSLRASATEAFF,TGTGCCAGCAGCTTAAGGGCCTCGGCCACTGAAGCTTTCTTT
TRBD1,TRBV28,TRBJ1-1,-,CASTSTGGFTEAFF,TGTGCCAGCACCTCGACAGGGGGATTCACTGAAGCTTTCTTT
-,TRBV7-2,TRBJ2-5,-,CASSLVSGSPRETQYF,TGTGCCAGCAGCTTAGTTTCGGGCAGCCCGAGGGAGACCCAGTACTTC